This T cell receptor beta chain was recorded in a study of shared clonotypes between healthy human individuals. Regarding the study as a whole: Depth of sequencing was expected to influence donor clonotype sharing.

About this clone: Its specificity is not known.

The ends were cut back, 0 bases at V and 0 bases at J, with 12 bases in the middle. Germline V CDR1 and CDR2: GTSNPN, SVGIG (reference sequence). The CDR3 extends over 16 amino acids. Every subset had its genomic DNA shared out evenly among several immunoSEQ plates. Sequenced by immunoSEQ multiplex PCR; TCRdb stores in-frame clones only, minus some. The profile shows about 95,000 clones, roughly two thirds of them singletons. CD8 memory merged CD45RO+ with CCR7-negative CD45RA+ TemRA cells. This TCR derives from a young man in good health. The sequencing sample was made of memory CD8+ T cells sorted from blood. Sample subset: CD45RO+ cells pooled with CCR7-negative TemRA cells. The chain is built from TRBV30 and TRBJ1-3, with D unclear. The CDR3 DNA sequence: TGTGCCTGGAGTGTCGGGCTGACGCGCTCTGGAAACACCATATATTTT. Translation: CAWSVGLTRSGNTIYF. Combining the CDR3 with reference TRBV30 and TRBJ1-3 gives the whole variable domain SQTIHQWPATLVQPVGSPLSLECTVEGTSNPNLYWYRQAAGRGLQLLFYSVGIGQISSEVPQNLSASRPQDRQFILSSKKLLLSDSGFYLCAWSVGLTRSGNTIYFGEGSWLTVV.